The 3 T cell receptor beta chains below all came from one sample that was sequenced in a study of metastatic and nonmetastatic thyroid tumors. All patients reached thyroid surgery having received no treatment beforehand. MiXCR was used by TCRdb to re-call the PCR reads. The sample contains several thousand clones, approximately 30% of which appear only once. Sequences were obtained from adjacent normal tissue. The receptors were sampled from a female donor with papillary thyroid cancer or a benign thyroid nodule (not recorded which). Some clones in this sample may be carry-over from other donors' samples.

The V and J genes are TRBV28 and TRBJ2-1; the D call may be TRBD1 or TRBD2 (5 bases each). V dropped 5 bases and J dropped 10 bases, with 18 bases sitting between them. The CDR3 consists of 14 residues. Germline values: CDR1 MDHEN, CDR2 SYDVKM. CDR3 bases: TGTGCCAGCAGTGTAGGGCTGAGGGACGGCGAGCAGTTCTTC. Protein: CASSVGLRDGEQFF.

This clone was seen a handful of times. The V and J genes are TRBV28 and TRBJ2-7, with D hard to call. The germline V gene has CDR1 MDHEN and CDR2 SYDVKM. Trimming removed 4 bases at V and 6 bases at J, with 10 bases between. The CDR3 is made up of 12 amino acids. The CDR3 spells CASSYGLGEQYF. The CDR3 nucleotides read TGTGCCAGCAGTTACGGCCTTGGCGAGCAGTACTTC.

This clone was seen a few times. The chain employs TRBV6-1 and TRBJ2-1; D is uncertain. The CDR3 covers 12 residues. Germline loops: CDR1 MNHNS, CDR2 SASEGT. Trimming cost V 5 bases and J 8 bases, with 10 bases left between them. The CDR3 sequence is CASSSYQYEQFF. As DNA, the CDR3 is TGTGCCAGCAGTTCGTACCAATATGAGCAGTTCTTC.